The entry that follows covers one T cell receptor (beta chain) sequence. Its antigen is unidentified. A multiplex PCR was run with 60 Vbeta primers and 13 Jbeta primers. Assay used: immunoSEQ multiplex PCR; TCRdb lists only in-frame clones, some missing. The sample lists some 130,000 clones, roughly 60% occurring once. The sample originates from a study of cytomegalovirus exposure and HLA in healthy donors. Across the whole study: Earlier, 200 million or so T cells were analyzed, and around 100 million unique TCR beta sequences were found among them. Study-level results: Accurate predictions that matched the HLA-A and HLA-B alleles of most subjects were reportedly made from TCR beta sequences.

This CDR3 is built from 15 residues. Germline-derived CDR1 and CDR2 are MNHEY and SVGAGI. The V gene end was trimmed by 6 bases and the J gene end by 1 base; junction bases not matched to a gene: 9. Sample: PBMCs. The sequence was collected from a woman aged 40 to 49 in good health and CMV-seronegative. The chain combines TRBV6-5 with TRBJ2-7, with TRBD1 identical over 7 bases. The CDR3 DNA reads TGTGCCAGCAGGCGCCGGGACAGAACGTCCTACGAGCAGTACTTC. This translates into CASRRRDRTSYEQYF.